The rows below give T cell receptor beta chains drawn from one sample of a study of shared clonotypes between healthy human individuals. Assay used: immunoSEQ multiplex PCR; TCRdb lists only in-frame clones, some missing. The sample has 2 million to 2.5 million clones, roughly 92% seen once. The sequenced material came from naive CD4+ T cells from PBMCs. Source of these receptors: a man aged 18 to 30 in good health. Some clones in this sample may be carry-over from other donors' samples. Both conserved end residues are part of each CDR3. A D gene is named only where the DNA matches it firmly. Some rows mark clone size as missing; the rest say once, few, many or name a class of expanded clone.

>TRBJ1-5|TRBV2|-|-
CASSRLGPYSNQPQHF
TGTGCCAGCAGCCGGTTGGGCCCTTATAGCAATCAGCCCCAGCATTTT
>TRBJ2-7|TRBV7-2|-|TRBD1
CASGTASSYEQYF
TGTGCCAGCGGGACAGCCTCCTCCTACGAGCAGTACTTC
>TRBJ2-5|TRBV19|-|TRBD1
CASFGTGRETQYF
TGTGCCAGCTTTGGGACAGGGAGAGAGACCCAGTACTTC
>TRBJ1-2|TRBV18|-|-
CASSPSTPGGYTF
TGTGCCAGCTCACCTTCAACTCCGGGCGGCTACACCTTC
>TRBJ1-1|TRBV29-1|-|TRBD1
CSVIQGIEAFF
TGCAGCGTTATACAGGGGATTGAAGCTTTCTTT
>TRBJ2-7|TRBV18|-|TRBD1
CASSPPAQGAVYEQYF
TGTGCCAGCTCACCACCCGCACAGGGGGCAGTATACGAGCAGTACTTC
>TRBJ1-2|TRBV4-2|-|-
CASSRDDYGYTF
TGTGCCAGCAGCCGGGATGACTATGGCTACACCTTC
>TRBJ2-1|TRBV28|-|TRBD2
CASSSAGVGNEQFF
TGTGCCAGCAGTTCAGCGGGAGTCGGCAATGAGCAGTTCTTC
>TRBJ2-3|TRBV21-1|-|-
CASSKTSGICTDTQYF
TGTGCCAGCAGCAAGACTAGCGGGATTTGCACAGATACGCAGTATTTT
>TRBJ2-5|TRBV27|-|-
CASSPTGRGLVETQYF
TGTGCCAGCAGCCCAACAGGGAGAGGCCTAGTGGAGACCCAGTACTTC
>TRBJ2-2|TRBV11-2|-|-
CASSRKYREQLRTGELFF
TGTGCCAGCAGCCGCAAATACAGGGAACAACTTCGCACCGGGGAGCTGTTTTTT
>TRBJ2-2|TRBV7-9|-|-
CASSLLPTGELFF
TGTGCCAGCAGCTTGCTACCCACCGGGGAGCTGTTTTTT
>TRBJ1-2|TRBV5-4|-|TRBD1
CASSLTGARGYTF
TGTGCCAGCAGTTTGACAGGGGCTAGAGGCTACACCTTC
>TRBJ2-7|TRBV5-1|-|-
CASSLAQVDEQYF
TGCGCCAGCAGCTTGGCCCAGGTTGACGAGCAGTACTTC
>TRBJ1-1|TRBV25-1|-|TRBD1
CASTQAGGNTEAFF
TGTGCCAGCACCCAGGCAGGGGGGAACACTGAAGCTTTCTTT
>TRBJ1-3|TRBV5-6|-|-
CASSLDRRSGNTIYF
TGTGCCAGCAGCTTGGACAGAAGATCTGGAAACACCATATATTTT
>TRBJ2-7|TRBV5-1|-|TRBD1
CASSPGDRSSYEQYF
TGCGCCAGCAGCCCAGGGGACAGATCCTCCTACGAGCAGTACTTC
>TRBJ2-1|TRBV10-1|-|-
CASSESKGLAYNEQFF
TGCGCCAGCAGTGAGTCGAAAGGACTCGCCTACAATGAGCAGTTCTTC
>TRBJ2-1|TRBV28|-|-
CASSPRVQGHNEQFF
TGTGCCAGCAGCCCCCGTGTGCAGGGCCACAATGAGCAGTTCTTC
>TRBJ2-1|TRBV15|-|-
CATSLRDNEQFF
TGTGCCACCAGCCTCAGGGATAATGAGCAGTTCTTC
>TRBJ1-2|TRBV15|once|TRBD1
CATSRVTGGGYGYTF
TGTGCCACCAGCAGAGTTACAGGGGGCGGGTATGGCTACACCTTC
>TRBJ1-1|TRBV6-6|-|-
CASRESGMNTEAFF
TGTGCCAGCAGGGAGAGCGGAATGAACACTGAAGCTTTCTTT
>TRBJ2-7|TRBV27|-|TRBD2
CASSFGPGEGEQYF
TGTGCCAGCAGTTTTGGTCCCGGGGAGGGCGAGCAGTACTTC
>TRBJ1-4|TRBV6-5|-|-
CASSYRPSEKLFF
TGTGCCAGCAGTTATCGCCCATCCGAAAAACTGTTTTTT